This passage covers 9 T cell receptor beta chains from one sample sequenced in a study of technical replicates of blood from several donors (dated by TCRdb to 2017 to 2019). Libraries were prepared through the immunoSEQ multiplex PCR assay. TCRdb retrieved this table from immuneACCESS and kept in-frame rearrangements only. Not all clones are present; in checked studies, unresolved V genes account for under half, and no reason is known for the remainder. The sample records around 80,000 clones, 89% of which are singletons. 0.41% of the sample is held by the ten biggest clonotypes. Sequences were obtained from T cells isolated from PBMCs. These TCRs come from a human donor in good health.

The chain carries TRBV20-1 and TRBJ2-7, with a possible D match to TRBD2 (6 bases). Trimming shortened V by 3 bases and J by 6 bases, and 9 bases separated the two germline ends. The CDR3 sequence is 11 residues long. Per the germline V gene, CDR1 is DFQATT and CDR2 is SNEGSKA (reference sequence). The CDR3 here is CSAREGAEQYF. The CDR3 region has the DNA TGCAGTGCTAGGGAGGGAGCCGAGCAGTACTTC.

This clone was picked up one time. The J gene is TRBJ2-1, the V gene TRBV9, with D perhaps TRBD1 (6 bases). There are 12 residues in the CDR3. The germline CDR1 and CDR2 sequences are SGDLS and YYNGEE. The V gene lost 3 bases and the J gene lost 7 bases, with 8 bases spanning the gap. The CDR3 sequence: CASSGGQNEQFF. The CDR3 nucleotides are TGTGCCAGCAGCGGTGGACAGAATGAGCAGTTCTTC.

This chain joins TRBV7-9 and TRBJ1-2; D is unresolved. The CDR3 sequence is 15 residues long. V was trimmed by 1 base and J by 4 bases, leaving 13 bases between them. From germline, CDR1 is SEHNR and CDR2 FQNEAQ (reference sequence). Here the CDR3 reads CASSLVNEGSYGYTF. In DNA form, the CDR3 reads TGTGCCAGCAGCTTAGTTAATGAGGGTAGCTATGGCTACACCTTC.

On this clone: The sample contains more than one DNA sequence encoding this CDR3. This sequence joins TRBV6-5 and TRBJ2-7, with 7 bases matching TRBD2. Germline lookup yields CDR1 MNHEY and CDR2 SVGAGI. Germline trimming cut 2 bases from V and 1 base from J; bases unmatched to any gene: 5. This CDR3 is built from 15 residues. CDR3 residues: CASSYEASGSYEQYF. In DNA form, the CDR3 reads TGTGCCAGCAGTTACGAGGCTAGCGGTTCCTACGAGCAGTACTTC.

The CDR3 reads CASSLYPGEEGYTF. The CDR3 nucleotides are TGTGCCAGCAGCTTATACCCCGGTGAAGAAGGCTACACCTTC. This chain connects TRBV11-2 to TRBJ1-2, with D uncertain. CDR3 length: 14 amino acids. Germline CDR1 and CDR2: SGHAT and FQNNGV. The ends were cut back, 2 bases at V and 8 bases at J, with 15 bases in the middle.

The CDR3 DNA reads as TGTGCCAGCAGCTTCTCTGAGCCTCCCACAGATACGCAGTATTTT. Translating gives CASSFSEPPTDTQYF. This chain links TRBV13 with TRBJ2-3, with D unresolved. This CDR3 has 15 amino acids. Trimming left V 3 bases short and J 2 bases short, with 12 bases between. CDR1 is PRHDT, CDR2 FYEKMQ, per germline (reference sequence). Full variable domain (outside the CDR3, taken from reference TRBV13 and TRBJ2-3): AAGVIQSPRHLIKEKRETATLKCYPIPRHDTVYWYQQGPGQDPQFLISFYEKMQSDKGSIPDRFSAQQFSDYHSELNMSSLELGDSALYFCASSFSEPPTDTQYFGPGTRLTVL.

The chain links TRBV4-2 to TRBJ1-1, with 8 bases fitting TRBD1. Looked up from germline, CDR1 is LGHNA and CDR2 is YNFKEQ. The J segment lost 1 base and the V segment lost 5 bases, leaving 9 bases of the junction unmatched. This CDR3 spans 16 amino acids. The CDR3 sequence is CASSYGTGIANTEAFF. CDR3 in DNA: TGTGCCAGCAGCTACGGGACAGGAATAGCGAACACTGAAGCTTTCTTT.

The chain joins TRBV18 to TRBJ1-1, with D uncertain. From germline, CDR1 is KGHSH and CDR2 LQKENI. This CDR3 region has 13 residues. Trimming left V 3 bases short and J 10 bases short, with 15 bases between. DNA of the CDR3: TGTGCCAGCTCACCCTATCTCCTCCGCGGAGCTTTCTTT. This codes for CASSPYLLRGAFF.

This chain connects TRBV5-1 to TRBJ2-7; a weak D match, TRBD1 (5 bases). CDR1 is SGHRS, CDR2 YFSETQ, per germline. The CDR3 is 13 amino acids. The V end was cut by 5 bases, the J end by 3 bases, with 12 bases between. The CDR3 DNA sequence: TGCGCCAGCAGGAGGACGGACAACTACGAGCAGTACTTC. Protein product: CASRRTDNYEQYF.